The sequence of this T cell receptor (beta chain) was determined in a study of blood T cell repertoires in COVID-19 (dated by TCRdb to the early 2020s). About the study as a whole: Samples from collaborators originated in the United States, Italy and Spain and spanned both the acute and convalescent phases of COVID-19. Where HLA class I and class II types were available, the types were taken from metadata supplied by the sample provider, not from assay-based typing. The material from the prospective study consisted of cDNA or gDNA derived from T cells, B-cell-depleted T cells, or PBMCs. Deeply sampled blood TCRbeta repertoires from subjects exposed to, actively infected with, or recovered from COVID-19 were included in the dataset. Samples came from the ongoing ImmuneRACE study (first 160 participants) plus 1,254 subjects from 6 global collaborators. Sample metadata almost always included a de-identified subject ID, COVID-19 status, age in years and sex. The repertoires were made available in a free public database intended to serve as a resource for research on the immune response to SARS-CoV-2. Study-wide findings and limitations: Clinical and demographic metadata were provided uncurated, with the amount varying by source and participant.

TCRbeta CDR3 regions were amplified from genomic DNA by means of the immunoSEQ Assay, a bias-controlled multiplex PCR. On the authors' methods: Within the assay, amplification of reference gene primers was used to estimate how many nucleated cells each sample contained. Sequence reads were collapsed and filtered to measure the absolute abundance of every unique TCRbeta CDR3 rearrangement. For each sample, productive Simpson clonality was calculated as the square root of Simpson's diversity index over productive rearrangements. Drawn from immuneACCESS, this table holds only the in-frame rearrangements with V and J called that TCRdb kept. Clones are partly lost; checked studies trace under half to an unresolved V gene and leave the rest unexplained. V, J and clone size are taken as reported in that table, and D and trimming were inferred from the DNA itself. Within this sample are 90,000 to 130,000 clones, with 88% of them counted one time only. The ten largest account for about 3.5% of the sample.

Collaborating institutions collected whole blood in K2EDTA tubes following their own protocols. For TCRbeta analysis, collaborator samples were shipped as frozen whole blood, as isolated PBMCs, or as DNA extracted from either sample type. Only one count was recorded for this clone. Which antigen it targets is not known. No clone much larger than this one lies a single base away; base qualities are absent. As encoded in the germline V gene, CDR1 is SGHDT while CDR2 is YYEEEE. V is trimmed back by 4 bases and J by 4 bases, and the junction contains 6 bases that no gene match accounts for. Taken from cysteine to phenylalanine, the CDR3 has 16 residues. Just CDR3 DNA is preserved here, 48 bases in frame from base 1.

The sequenced sample was peripheral blood. This TCR came from a woman aged 45-59 years with acute or convalescent COVID-19. The receptor chain draws on TRBV5-6 and TRBJ2-7; TRBD2 lines up with 15 middle nucleotides. The CDR3 has the sequence CASSLGTSGRTYEQYF. The DNA sequence follows: TGTGCCAGCAGCCTAGGGACTAGCGGGAGGACATACGAGCAGTACTTC. Reference TRBV5-6 and TRBJ2-7 genes cover what lies past the CDR3, so the full variable domain is DAGVTQSPTHLIKTRGQQVTLRCSPKSGHDTVSWYQQALGQGPQFIFQYYEEEERQRGNFPDRFSGHQFPNYSSELNVNALLLGDSALYLCASSLGTSGRTYEQYFGPGTRLTVT.